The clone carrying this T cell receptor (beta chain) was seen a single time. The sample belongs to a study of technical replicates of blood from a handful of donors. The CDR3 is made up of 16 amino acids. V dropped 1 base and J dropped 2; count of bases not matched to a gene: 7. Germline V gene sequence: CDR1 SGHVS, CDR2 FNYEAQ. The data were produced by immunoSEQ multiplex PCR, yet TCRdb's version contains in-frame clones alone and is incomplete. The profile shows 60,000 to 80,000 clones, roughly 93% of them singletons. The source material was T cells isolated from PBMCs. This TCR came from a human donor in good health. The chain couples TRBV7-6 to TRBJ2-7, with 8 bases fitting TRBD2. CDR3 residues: CASSLGPLAGPYEQYF. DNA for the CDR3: TGTGCCAGCAGCTTAGGTCCCCTAGCGGGTCCCTACGAGCAGTACTTC. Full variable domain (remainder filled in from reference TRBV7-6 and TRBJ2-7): GAGVSQSPRYKVTKRGQDVALRCDPISGHVSLYWYRQALGQGPEFLTYFNYEAQQDKSGLPNDRFSAERPEGSISTLTIQRTEQRDSAMYRCASSLGPLAGPYEQYFGPGTRLTVT.